This paragraph covers one T cell receptor beta chain sequence. Germline assignment: CDR1 MRHNA and CDR2 SNTAGT. Trimming took 4 bases from V and 0 from J, leaving 6 bases between them. This CDR3 comprises 13 residues. This record belongs to a study of blood T cell repertoires in COVID-19. Across the whole study: Spain, Italy and the United States supplied samples that represented acute and convalescent COVID-19. Sources were T cells, B-cell-depleted T cells, or PBMCs; the material itself was cDNA or gDNA.

Original processing notes: Using reference gene primer amplification, nucleated cell counts were estimated. This table comes from immunoSEQ multiplex PCR, and its TCRdb copy is limited to in-frame clones, with some not included. Clone size and the V and J calls come from that table; the DNA yielded D and trimming. The data contain fewer than 200,000 clones, approximately 79% of them singletons. This receptor was taken from a woman aged 70-85 years with acute or convalescent COVID-19. The chain carries TRBV6-4 and TRBJ1-1; D not resolved. Sequenced: peripheral blood. The CDR3 nucleotides read TGTGCCAGCAGTGCACAGATGAACACTGAAGCTTTCTTT. Translated: CASSAQMNTEAFF.